A single T cell receptor (beta chain) is shown here with its context. The source of the sample is a study of T cell changes during pregnancy in multiple sclerosis. CDR1 is MGHDK, CDR2 SYGVNS, per germline. The CDR3 is 14 residues long. The V and J ends lost 8 bases and 3 bases, in that order; junction bases with no gene match: 6. Generated by immunoSEQ multiplex PCR, the TCRdb table keeps only in-frame clones and is missing some. The sample has 60,000 to 75,000 clones, roughly 90% seen once; the top ten hold 0.85%. The chain uses TRBV25-1 and TRBJ2-3, with TRBD2 matching over 9 bases. Specimen: peripheral blood, collected before pregnancy. The origin of this receptor is a female donor with multiple sclerosis, enrolled in a pregnancy study. The DNA of the CDR3 is TGTGCCAGCTCGTTAGCGGGGGTGACAGATACGCAGTATTTT. Translation gives CASSLAGVTDTQYF.